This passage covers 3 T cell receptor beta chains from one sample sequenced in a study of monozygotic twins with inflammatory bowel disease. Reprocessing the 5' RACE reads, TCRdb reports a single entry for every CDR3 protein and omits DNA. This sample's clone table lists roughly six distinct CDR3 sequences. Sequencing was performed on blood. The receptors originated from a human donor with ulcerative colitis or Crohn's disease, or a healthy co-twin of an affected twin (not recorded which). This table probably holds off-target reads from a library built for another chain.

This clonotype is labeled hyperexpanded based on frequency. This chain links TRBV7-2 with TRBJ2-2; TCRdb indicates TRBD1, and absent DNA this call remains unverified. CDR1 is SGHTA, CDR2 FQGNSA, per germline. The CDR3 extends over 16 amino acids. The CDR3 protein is CASSLSGQENTGELFF. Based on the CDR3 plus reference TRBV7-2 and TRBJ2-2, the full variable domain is GAGVSQSPSNKVTEKGKDVELRCDPISGHTALYWYRQSLGQGLEFLIYFQGNSAPDKSGLPSDRFSAERTGGSVSTLTIQRTQQEDSAVYLCASSLSGQENTGELFFGEGSRLTVL.

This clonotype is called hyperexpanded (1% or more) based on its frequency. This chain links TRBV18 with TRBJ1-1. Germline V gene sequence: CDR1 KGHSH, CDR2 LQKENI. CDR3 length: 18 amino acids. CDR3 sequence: CASSPRDPYGGRQGNLIF. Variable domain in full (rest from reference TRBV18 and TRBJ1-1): NAGVMQNPRHLVRRRGQEARLRCSPMKGHSHVYWYRQLPEEGLKFMVYLQKENIIDESGMPKERFSAEFPKEGPSILRIQQVVRGDSAAYFCASSPRDPYGGRQGNLIFGQGTRLTVV.

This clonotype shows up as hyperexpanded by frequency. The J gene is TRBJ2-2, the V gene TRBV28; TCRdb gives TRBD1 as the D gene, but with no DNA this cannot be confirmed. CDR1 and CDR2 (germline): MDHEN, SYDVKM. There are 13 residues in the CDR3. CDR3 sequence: CASSFRGTGELFF.